The clone carrying this T cell receptor beta chain appeared many times. This CDR3 comprises 12 residues. V dropped 5 bases and J dropped 4 bases, with 6 bases sitting between them. The V gene's germline CDR1 is SGHAT and CDR2 FQNNGV. Stated time point: persistent/refractory GD, antithyroid drugs over 5 years with positive TRAb. PBMC RNA was the source of the TCR library. Graves' disease was diagnosed by American Thyroid Association guidelines. Arm-PCR with iRepertoire HTBI primers amplified the CDR3 regions for these TCR beta libraries. Each CDR3 protein gets one entry after TCRdb re-called the multiplex PCR reads with MiXCR. The profile shows 350,000 to 500,000 distinct CDR3 sequences, around 23% of them singletons. The data are from a study of regulatory T cells in long-lasting Graves disease.

Source: peripheral blood mononuclear cells (PBMCs), taken when the disease was refractory, from a patient treated with antithyroid drugs. The chain has TRBV11-2 and TRBJ1-3, with no clear D. The source of this sequence is a female donor with Graves disease. The CDR3 DNA follows: TGTGCCAGCAGCCTCCCCGGAAACACCATATATTTT. This codes for CASSLPGNTIYF.